The 30 T cell receptor beta chains in this list originate from one sample, sequenced in a study of T cell responses to AZD1222 COVID-19 vaccine. Profiled with immunoSEQ multiplex PCR; TCRdb holds only in-frame clones, not every one. Of roughly 100,000 clones in the sample, 90% to 95% were seen once. Sequences were derived from peripheral blood, sampled on day 0 of AZD1222 vaccination. The receptors shown here come from an adult in good health.

The chain is built from TRBV15 and TRBJ2-1; TRBD2 agrees at 7 bases. Germline V gene sequence: CDR1 LNHNV, CDR2 YYDKDF (reference sequence). Trimming removed 4 bases from V and 2 bases from J; junction bases left unmatched: 5. The CDR3 is 15 amino acids. The CDR3 is CATSTLAGTYNEQFF. The CDR3 region has the DNA TGTGCCACCAGCACATTAGCGGGTACCTACAATGAGCAGTTCTTC.

The V and J genes are TRBV5-1 and TRBJ2-4, with a tentative D call TRBD2 (5 bases). V lost 1 base to trimming and J lost 8 bases, with 13 bases between them. Germline V CDR1 and CDR2: SGHRS, YFSETQ. This CDR3 spans 14 amino acids. The CDR3 DNA reads as TGCGCCAGCAGCTTGAGGGAGAGATCGGACATTCAGTACTTC. Translating gives CASSLRERSDIQYF.

This clone was detected once. The gene calls are TRBV15 and TRBJ1-2; no clear D. Per the germline V gene, CDR1 is LNHNV and CDR2 is YYDKDF (reference sequence). The germline V and J ends were trimmed by 0 bases and 5 bases, with 10 bases remaining between them. The CDR3 spans 14 residues. Written as DNA, the CDR3 is TGTGCCACCAGCAGAGATAAGTCGGGTTATGGCTACACCTTC. This encodes CATSRDKSGYGYTF.

The chain is built from TRBV18 and TRBJ1-5; tentative D call: TRBD1 (5 bases). Germline CDR1 and CDR2: KGHSH and LQKENI. V lost 6 bases and J lost 2, with 14 bases in between. The CDR3 extends over 15 amino acids. CDR3 DNA: TGTGCCAGCTCCTCCGGGCAGGGTGGCAATCAGCCCCAGCATTTT. This translates into CASSSGQGGNQPQHF.

This chain links TRBV28 with TRBJ2-7; D may match TRBD1 or TRBD2 (6 bases each). The CDR3 extends over 14 amino acids. Germline CDR1 MDHEN, CDR2 SYDVKM. The germline V and J ends were trimmed by 5 bases and 4 bases, with 15 bases remaining between them. In nucleotides, the CDR3 is TGTGCCAGCAGTGGGGGGCGGGTCTTATACGAGCAGTACTTC. Its protein is CASSGGRVLYEQYF.

The chain joins TRBV11-2 to TRBJ2-1; D gene unclear. Germline-derived CDR1 and CDR2 are SGHAT and FQNNGV. Trimming shortened V by 5 bases and J by 6 bases, and 14 bases separated the two germline ends. The CDR3 spans 14 residues. DNA for the CDR3: TGTGCCAGCAGCCTATTCCGTAGTGGCAATGAGCAGTTCTTC. As protein: CASSLFRSGNEQFF.

The rearrangement joins TRBV11-2 to TRBJ2-7, with TRBD2 matching 10 bases. The CDR3 contains 15 residues. In germline, CDR1 is SGHAT, CDR2 FQNNGV. The V and J ends lost 5 bases and 4 bases, in that order; junction bases with no gene match: 8. CDR3: CASSLTGLAPYEQYF. DNA of the CDR3: TGTGCCAGCAGCCTGACGGGACTAGCGCCATACGAGCAGTACTTC. Variable domain in full (rest from reference TRBV11-2 and TRBJ2-7): EAGVAQSPRYKIIEKRQSVAFWCNPISGHATLYWYQQILGQGPKLLIQFQNNGVVDDSQLPKDRFSAERLKGVDSTLKIQPAKLEDSAVYLCASSLTGLAPYEQYFGPGTRLTVT.

The chain is built from TRBV27 and TRBJ2-7, with 8 positions matching TRBD1. CDR1 is MNHEY, CDR2 SMNVEV, per germline (reference sequence). The CDR3 length is 15 residues. V trimming: 0 bases; J trimming: 4 bases; junction bases outside the gene matches: 5. The chain's CDR3 is CASSLSGQGRYEQYF. The CDR3 DNA reads as TGTGCCAGCAGTTTATCCGGACAGGGACGATACGAGCAGTACTTC.

There are a few counts of this clone. The chain employs TRBV13 and TRBJ2-7, with 7 bases lining up with TRBD2. Germline CDR1 and CDR2: PRHDT and FYEKMQ (reference sequence). This CDR3 has 14 residues. After removal of 6 bases from V and 2 bases from J, the junction contained 7 bases not matched to a gene. Here the CDR3 reads CASSVGGRTYEQYF. CDR3 nucleotide sequence: TGTGCCAGCAGTGTGGGAGGGCGAACCTACGAGCAGTACTTC.

The chain carries TRBV27 and TRBJ2-5; D is perhaps TRBD2 (6 bases). Germline CDR1 reads MNHEY; CDR2 reads SMNVEV (reference sequence). This CDR3 has 14 amino acids. V lost 6 bases and J lost 2, with 13 bases in between. This CDR3 reads CASRRDSVQETQYF. As DNA, the CDR3 is TGTGCCAGCAGACGGGACTCCGTTCAAGAGACCCAGTACTTC.

The chain uses TRBV29-1 and TRBJ1-2, with unresolved D. CDR3 length equals 12 residues. The V gene lost 7 bases and the J gene lost 3 bases, with 12 bases spanning the gap. Germline V gives CDR1 SQVTM, CDR2 ANQGSEA. DNA for the CDR3: TGCAGCGCCGTGCGGGATTACTATGGCTACACCTTC. This gives the protein CSAVRDYYGYTF.

The chain combines TRBV19 with TRBJ1-5, with D tentatively TRBD1 (6 bases). Trimming took off 9 bases at V and 8 bases at J, with 14 bases between the two ends. The germline V gene has CDR1 LNHDA and CDR2 SQIVND (reference sequence). There are 12 residues in the CDR3. CDR3 bases: TGTGCCAGCCGGGACATCGGGGAGCCCCAGCATTTT. Protein: CASRDIGEPQHF.

The chain recombines TRBV3-1 (or the pseudogene TRBV3-2) with TRBJ2-7; TRBD2 aligns across 7 bases. Germline loops: CDR1 LGHDT, CDR2 YNNKEL (reference sequence). This CDR3 is built from 16 residues. The V and J ends lost 5 bases and 5 bases, in that order; junction bases with no gene match: 15. For the CDR3, the DNA is TGTGCCAGCAGCGATGGGGACTACACAAAGGGGAACGAGCAGTACTTC. This translates into CASSDGDYTKGNEQYF.

The chain combines TRBV2 with TRBJ1-6; maybe TRBD1 (6 bases). The CDR3 has 13 residues. CDR1 is SNHLY, CDR2 FYNNEI, per germline. V shed 4 bases and J shed 7 bases, with 8 bases lying between them. CDR3 residues: CASSGQANSPLHF. As DNA, the CDR3 is TGTGCCAGCAGTGGACAGGCGAATTCACCCCTCCACTTT.

The V gene is TRBV28, the J gene TRBJ1-5; 8 nucleotides agree with TRBD1. J was trimmed by 0 bases and V by 4 bases; bases with no gene match: 5. Germline V CDR1 and CDR2: MDHEN, SYDVKM. CDR3 size: 16 residues. CDR3 coding DNA: TGTGCCAGCAGTTCTACGACAGGGGTTAGCAATCAGCCCCAGCATTTT. This sequence encodes CASSSTTGVSNQPQHF.

This rearrangement joins TRBV4-1 to TRBJ2-5; D not certain. The CDR3 consists of 13 residues. In germline, CDR1 is MGHRA, CDR2 YSYEKL. Trimming left V 1 base short and J 5 bases short, with 8 bases between. The CDR3 sequence is CASSQVPGETQYF. The CDR3 nucleotides read TGCGCCAGCAGCCAAGTCCCCGGGGAGACCCAGTACTTC.

This clone was found a few times. The chain links TRBV30 to TRBJ1-2; D gene ambiguous. The CDR3 runs 11 residues. V was shortened by 4 bases and J by 0 bases, with 3 bases between the two germline ends. The germline gives CDR1 GTSNPN, CDR2 SVGIG (reference sequence). This CDR3 reads CAWKANYGYTF. The DNA for the CDR3 is TGTGCCTGGAAGGCTAACTATGGCTACACCTTC.

The chain joins TRBV6-2 or TRBV6-3 to TRBJ2-7; 11 bases map to TRBD2. V trimming: 6 bases; J trimming: 2 bases; junction bases outside the gene matches: 3. The CDR3 contains 14 residues. Germline V lookup: CDR1 MNHEY, CDR2 SVGEGT. CDR3 sequence: CASSRGLAAYEQYF. The CDR3 DNA reads TGTGCCAGCAGCCGGGGACTAGCGGCCTACGAGCAGTACTTC.

The V and J genes are TRBV19 and TRBJ2-2; D call uncertain. Germline V gene lookup returns CDR1 LNHDA and CDR2 SQIVND (reference sequence). The CDR3 has 13 residues. Trimming stripped 4 bases from V and 2 bases from J, with 5 bases between. The CDR3 loop is CASSTYNTGELFF. In nucleotides, the CDR3 is TGTGCCAGTAGTACGTATAACACCGGGGAGCTGTTTTTT.

The gene calls are TRBV7-2 and TRBJ2-7; 7 nucleotides line up with TRBD1. CDR1 SGHTA and CDR2 FQGNSA come from the germline V gene. The CDR3 is 15 residues long. V gave up 4 bases and J gave up 1 base; unmatched junction bases: 7. The CDR3 sequence is CASSSVPQGSYEQYF. The CDR3 DNA reads as TGTGCCAGCAGCTCGGTCCCACAGGGGTCCTACGAGCAGTACTTC.

The chain joins TRBV2 to TRBJ1-4, with TRBD1 matching 7 bases. V shed 3 bases, J shed 5 bases, and the junction held 3 bases outside the gene matches. Germline V gene data show CDR1 as SNHLY and CDR2 as FYNNEI. The CDR3 totals 14 residues. CDR3 DNA sequence: TGTGCCAGCAGTGAGGGCAGGGGGAATGAAAAACTGTTTTTT. It translates to CASSEGRGNEKLFF.

The CDR3 nucleotides are TGTGCCAGCAGTTTCCACCTAGCGGGGCTCTCCTACGAGCAGTACTTC. Its translation: CASSFHLAGLSYEQYF. The chain recombines TRBV28 with TRBJ2-7, with 9 bases aligning to TRBD2. The junction had 6 bases not matched to a gene; V was cut back by 3 bases and J by 0 bases. This CDR3 has 16 amino acids. Germline V gene lookup returns CDR1 MDHEN and CDR2 SYDVKM.

The genes are TRBV30 and TRBJ1-2; 7 nucleotides line up with TRBD1. In germline, CDR1 is GTSNPN, CDR2 SVGIG (reference sequence). Germline trimming cut 2 bases from V and 1 base from J; bases unmatched to any gene: 4. This CDR3 region has 14 residues. The CDR3 DNA reads as TGTGCCTGGAGTCCAGGGGGAATTAACTATGGCTACACCTTC. This gives the protein CAWSPGGINYGYTF.

About this clone: A junction end diverges from the germline sequence, so it may reflect a read error. The chain joins TRBV6-5 to TRBJ2-5; D call uncertain. CDR3 length: 14 amino acids. In germline, CDR1 is MNHEY, CDR2 SVGAGI. CDR3 bases: TGTGCCAGCAGTTACTCGACACACCAGGAGACCCAGTACTTC. Translated: CASSYSTHQETQYF.

The chain links TRBV29-1 to TRBJ1-2; the D is unclear. The V end lost 3 bases, the J end lost 3 bases, and 11 bases lay between the germline ends. The germline CDR1 and CDR2 sequences are SQVTM and ANQGSEA. The length of the CDR3 is 13 residues. In DNA, the CDR3 is TGCAGCGTTGACACGCAGGAGGACTATGGCTACACCTTC. It translates to CSVDTQEDYGYTF.

The chain combines TRBV9 with TRBJ1-4; 7 bases fit TRBD1. The CDR3 length is 14 residues. Germline V gene sequence: CDR1 SGDLS, CDR2 YYNGEE. The trim removed 4 bases at V and 6 bases at J, leaving 6 bases unmatched. CDR3 nucleotide sequence: TGTGCCAGCAGCCCCGGAGACAGGGATGAAAAACTGTTTTTT. This codes for CASSPGDRDEKLFF.

The chain joins TRBV3-1 (or the pseudogene TRBV3-2) to TRBJ2-7; the D call may be TRBD1 or TRBD2 (5 bases each). Germline loops: CDR1 LGHDT, CDR2 YNNKEL (reference sequence). The CDR3 is made up of 15 amino acids. V was pared by 3 bases and J by 2 bases, with 14 bases between. For the CDR3, the DNA is TGTGCCAGCAGCCACGGGACCAACTCCCCCTACGAGCAGTACTTC. Its translation: CASSHGTNSPYEQYF.

The rearrangement links TRBV7-6 to TRBJ1-6, with a weak D call TRBD1 (6 bases). Germline values: CDR1 SGHVS, CDR2 FNYEAQ. The CDR3 is 15 residues long. V was shortened by 1 base and J by 8 bases, with 12 bases between the two germline ends. CDR3 protein: CASSLVVGGDSPLHF. The CDR3 bases are TGTGCCAGCAGCTTAGTCGTCGGGGGCGATTCACCCCTCCACTTT.

The chain uses TRBV5-1 and TRBJ1-1, with 7 bases that match TRBD1. The length of the CDR3 is 16 residues. After removal of 3 bases from V and 0 bases from J, the junction contained 8 bases not matched to a gene. Germline V CDR1 and CDR2: SGHRS, YFSETQ. DNA for the CDR3: TGCGCCAGCAGCTCGACAGGGTCCTCTATGAACACTGAAGCTTTCTTT. Amino acids: CASSSTGSSMNTEAFF.

This chain joins TRBV28 and TRBJ2-1; 9 positions match TRBD1. The trim removed 5 bases at V and 7 bases at J, leaving 6 bases unmatched. Germline V lookup: CDR1 MDHEN, CDR2 SYDVKM. The CDR3 length is 14 residues. The CDR3 sequence is CASSRPTGGNEQFF. CDR3 coding DNA: TGTGCCAGCAGTCGGCCGACAGGGGGGAATGAGCAGTTCTTC.